These 18 T cell receptor beta chains were sequenced from one sample in a study of cytomegalovirus exposure and HLA in healthy donors. It was with 60 Vbeta and 13 Jbeta primers that the PCR ran. Here immunoSEQ multiplex PCR was the method, and the copy in TCRdb shows in-frame clones only, minus some. The top ten hold roughly a tenth of the sample, which has some 210,000 clones, about 83% seen once. Sequenced sample: PBMCs. These receptors all come from a woman in her forties or fifties in good health and CMV-seropositive.

This chain links TRBV27 with TRBJ1-6, with 10 positions matching TRBD1. After removal of 7 bases from V and 7 bases from J, the junction contained 10 bases not matched to a gene. Per the germline V gene, CDR1 is MNHEY and CDR2 is SMNVEV (reference sequence). This CDR3 has 16 residues. The CDR3 DNA reads TGTGCCAGCACCCCCTTGGGACAGGGGAGGAATTCACCCCTCCACTTT. It translates to CASTPLGQGRNSPLHF.

This chain links TRBV5-4 with TRBJ1-4; TRBD1 matches at 9 bases. V shed 5 bases, J shed 2 bases, and the junction held 7 bases outside the gene matches. CDR1 and CDR2 from the germline V gene are SGHNT and YYREEE (reference sequence). This CDR3 has 16 amino acids. CDR3 sequence reads: CASSLQGAGTNEKLFF. In DNA, the CDR3 is TGTGCCAGCAGTCTACAGGGGGCGGGTACTAATGAAAAACTGTTTTTT.

The sample holds a few counts of this clone. The chain links TRBV11-3 to TRBJ1-1, with D possibly matching TRBD1 (6 bases). Per the germline V gene, CDR1 is SGHNT and CDR2 is YENEEA. V shed 5 bases and J shed 4 bases, with 14 bases lying between them. CDR3 length: 14 residues. This CDR3 reads CASSQFGGGTEAFF. CDR3 nucleotides: TGTGCCAGCAGCCAGTTTGGGGGCGGCACTGAAGCTTTCTTT.

For this clone: Other DNA sequences in the sample encode the same CDR3. The rearrangement joins TRBV7-9 to TRBJ1-3; unclear D gene. Trimming took 2 bases from V and 0 from J, leaving 5 bases between them. CDR1 is SEHNR, CDR2 FQNEAQ, per germline (reference sequence). The CDR3 has 14 residues. Here the CDR3 reads CASSLRGSGNTIYF. The CDR3 region has the DNA TGTGCCAGCAGCTTACGCGGCTCTGGAAACACCATATATTTT.

The chain combines TRBV5-1 with TRBJ2-2; D not resolved. CDR3 length: 15 amino acids. The germline gives CDR1 SGHRS, CDR2 YFSETQ. Trimming stripped 4 bases from V and 2 bases from J, with 12 bases between. CDR3 protein: CASSPLTTNTGELFF. DNA for the CDR3: TGCGCCAGCAGCCCCCTGACAACCAACACCGGGGAGCTGTTTTTT.

This clone has just one count. The V call is TRBV30, the J call TRBJ1-2, with D unresolved. Trimming removed 3 bases from V and 4 bases from J, with 15 bases in between. Germline lookup yields CDR1 GTSNPN and CDR2 SVGIG (reference sequence). This CDR3 is built from 14 residues. For the CDR3, the DNA is TGTGCCTGGAGCCTCGGTCCTCCTCCCTATGGCTACACCTTC. Amino acid sequence: CAWSLGPPPYGYTF.

This clone was found a few times. The chain employs TRBV6-5 and TRBJ1-2; TRBD1 might be the D (5 bases). Germline V gene data show CDR1 as MNHEY and CDR2 as SVGAGI. The CDR3 extends over 11 amino acids. V was shortened by 8 bases and J by 6 bases, with 10 bases between the two germline ends. The CDR3 DNA sequence: TGTGCCAGCGGCAGGGTCAATGGCTACACCTTC. Translation gives CASGRVNGYTF.

This clone was seen once. V and J are TRBV6-6 and TRBJ1-5, with TRBD1 matching over 7 bases. Germline loops: CDR1 MNHNY, CDR2 SVGAGI (reference sequence). The CDR3 extends over 16 amino acids. V shed 2 bases and J 2 bases; nucleotides not matched to a gene: 6. The CDR3 nucleotides read TGTGCCAGCAGTTACCCGCCGGGACAGCGCAATCAGCCCCAGCATTTT. Protein: CASSYPPGQRNQPQHF.

This chain joins TRBV30 and TRBJ2-3, with D unresolved. The V end lost 1 base, the J end lost 0 bases, and 8 bases lay between the germline ends. CDR3 length: 14 amino acids. Germline CDR1 GTSNPN, CDR2 SVGIG (reference sequence). The DNA of the CDR3 is TGTGCCTGGAGTGGTGCTACTAGCACAGATACGCAGTATTTT. This gives the protein CAWSGATSTDTQYF.

The V call is TRBV2, the J call TRBJ1-6, with D unresolved. The length of the CDR3 is 17 residues. The V gene lost 2 bases and the J gene lost 0 bases, with 11 bases spanning the gap. Germline V lookup: CDR1 SNHLY, CDR2 FYNNEI. The CDR3 is CASSESAESSYNSPLHF. The CDR3 bases are TGTGCCAGCAGTGAAAGCGCGGAAAGCTCCTATAATTCACCCCTCCACTTT.

This clone was counted between two and nine times. This chain uses TRBV7-2 with TRBJ2-7; 8 bases are a match to TRBD1. The germline V gene has CDR1 SGHTA and CDR2 FQGNSA. The CDR3 has 17 amino acids. J lost 0 bases, V lost 6 bases, and 13 bases had no gene match. CDR3 DNA: TGTGCCAGCAGGAAGACAGGGGCCCCGGCGAGCTCCTACGAGCAGTACTTC. Translation: CASRKTGAPASSYEQYF. The complete variable domain, with remaining parts taken from reference TRBV7-2 and TRBJ2-7, reads GAGVSQSPSNKVTEKGKDVELRCDPISGHTALYWYRQSLGQGLEFLIYFQGNSAPDKSGLPSDRFSAERTGGSVSTLTIQRTQQEDSAVYLCASRKTGAPASSYEQYFGPGTRLTVT.

The genes are TRBV5-4 and TRBJ2-5; D gene uncertain. V was shortened by 0 bases and J by 2 bases, with 5 bases between the two germline ends. CDR1 is SGHNT, CDR2 YYREEE, per germline (reference sequence). The CDR3 runs to 13 residues. The CDR3 here is CASSLVSQETQYF. The DNA for the CDR3 is TGTGCCAGCAGCTTGGTCAGTCAAGAGACCCAGTACTTC. The full variable domain, in which reference TRBV5-4 and TRBJ2-5 provide the parts outside the CDR3, is ETGVTQSPTHLIKTRGQQVTLRCSSQSGHNTVSWYQQALGQGPQFIFQYYREEENGRGNFPPRFSGLQFPNYSSELNVNALELDDSALYLCASSLVSQETQYFGPGTRLLVL.

This chain connects TRBV7-2 to TRBJ2-1, with a weak D call TRBD1 (6 bases). V was trimmed by 5 bases and J by 7 bases, leaving 15 bases between them. The CDR3 has 14 residues. The germline V gene has CDR1 SGHTA and CDR2 FQGNSA. CDR3 DNA sequence: TGTGCCAGCAGCCGACGCCCCAGGGGTAATGAGCAGTTCTTC. Protein product: CASSRRPRGNEQFF. Combining the CDR3 with reference TRBV7-2 and TRBJ2-1 gives the whole variable domain GAGVSQSPSNKVTEKGKDVELRCDPISGHTALYWYRQSLGQGLEFLIYFQGNSAPDKSGLPSDRFSAERTGGSVSTLTIQRTQQEDSAVYLCASSRRPRGNEQFFGPGTRLTVL.

The chain combines TRBV15 with TRBJ2-3, with TRBD2 matching over 8 bases. After removal of 4 bases from V and 2 bases from J, the junction contained 5 bases not matched to a gene. The germline CDR1 and CDR2 sequences are LNHNV and YYDKDF (reference sequence). This CDR3 is 15 amino acids long. In DNA, the CDR3 is TGTGCCACCAGCAAGCGGGGGACGGACACAGATACGCAGTATTTT. Residues: CATSKRGTDTDTQYF.

The chain carries TRBV5-1 and TRBJ1-1, with 10 positions matching TRBD1. V was clipped by 4 bases and J by 5 bases; unmatched bases: 11. The CDR3 loop spans 16 amino acids. Germline CDR1 and CDR2: SGHRS and YFSETQ. CDR3 amino acids: CASSANAGQGGTEAFF. The CDR3 DNA reads TGCGCCAGCAGCGCCAACGCCGGACAGGGGGGGACTGAAGCTTTCTTT.

The J gene is TRBJ2-7, the V gene TRBV6-5; 8 positions match TRBD1. CDR3 length: 13 residues. V shed 4 bases and J 6 bases; nucleotides not matched to a gene: 5. Germline V lookup: CDR1 MNHEY, CDR2 SVGAGI. DNA for the CDR3: TGTGCCAGCAGTTCCCGGACAGGGCGCGAGCAGTACTTC. It yields the protein CASSSRTGREQYF.

The chain employs TRBV5-1 and TRBJ1-5; 9 bases are shared with TRBD1. Germline CDR1 and CDR2: SGHRS and YFSETQ. V shed 0 bases, J shed 9 bases, and the junction held 4 bases outside the gene matches. This CDR3 comprises 14 residues. The CDR3 DNA reads TGCGCCAGCAGCTTGGGACAGGGGGATTGGCCCCAGCATTTT. Its protein is CASSLGQGDWPQHF.

The chain has TRBV18 and TRBJ1-4; TRBD1 matches 8 bases. CDR3 length: 15 residues. Per germline, CDR1 KGHSH and CDR2 LQKENI. The junction had 10 bases not matched to a gene; V was cut back by 6 bases and J by 7 bases. CDR3 bases: TGTGCCAGCTCCCACGGACAGGGCGGGCGTGAAAAACTGTTTTTT. Its protein is CASSHGQGGREKLFF.